This TCR beta chain was retrieved from a study of blood T cell repertoires in COVID-19. The V and J ends lost 4 bases and 4 bases, in that order; junction bases with no gene match: 1. Germline CDR1 is SQVTM and CDR2 is ANQGSEA. CDR3 length: 12 residues. The cohort comprised adults aged roughly 18 to 95 years residing in approximately 25 US areas. In the source study's methods: Estimation of nucleated cell counts was performed using reference gene primer amplification. Some clones are missing from TCRdb's copy, which holds only in-frame ones; the method was immunoSEQ multiplex PCR. The DNA gave D and trimming, while V, J and clone size come from that table. The sample shows 150,000 to 200,000 clones, approximately 82% of them seen only once.

Sequencing used PBMCs or T cells enriched from blood (not recorded which). This chain links TRBV29-1 with TRBJ1-3; 7 nucleotides match TRBD1. The clonotype originates from a man aged 55 to 70 who had recovered from COVID-19. The CDR3: CSVGDRGNTIYF. The CDR3 DNA reads TGCAGCGTTGGGGACAGAGGAAACACCATATATTTT.